A selection of T cell receptor beta chains follows, all from one sample in a study of regulatory T cells in long-lasting Graves disease. TCRdb ran MiXCR on the multiplex PCR reads and lists one entry per CDR3 protein. The table records 680,000 or so distinct CDR3 sequences, roughly 15% of them present only once. These records were also assigned to another study, of T cells in Graves' hyperthyroidism and ophthalmopathy.

The sequences come from peripheral blood mononuclear cells (PBMCs), collected at new diagnosis, from a patient treated with antithyroid drugs. These receptors all stem from a woman aged 25-40 years with Graves disease. CDR3s include the opening cysteine and the closing phenylalanine or tryptophan. D genes are given only for firm matches. Expanded clones are given a class, and other clones once, few, many or no size at all.

d_call,v_call,j_call,clone_size,cdr3_nt,cdr3_aa
-,TRBV24-1,TRBJ2-6,-,TGTGCCACCAGTGAGAGAACAGACCCCAACGGGGCCAACGTCCTGACTTTC,CATSERTDPNGANVLTF
TRBD1,TRBV20-1,TRBJ1-1,-,TGCAGTGCTAGAGATTCCAGGGGGGGGAACACTGAAGCTTTCTTT,CSARDSRGGNTEAFF
TRBD1,TRBV5-6,TRBJ2-7,few,TGTGCCAGCAGCTTGGTTGACAGGGAGACCCACGAGCAGTACTTC,CASSLVDRETHEQYF
-,TRBV29-1,TRBJ2-3,few,TGCAGCGTTGGAGGGGTTTCTTTCTCAGATACGCAGTATTTT,CSVGGVSFSDTQYF
TRBD2,TRBV7-6,TRBJ2-7,many,TGTGCCAGCAGCTTAGGTGAGGTAGCGGGAGGAACCTACGAGCAGTACTTC,CASSLGEVAGGTYEQYF
TRBD2,TRBV7-9,TRBJ2-1,few,TGTGCCAGCAGCCATACTAGCGGGACCAATGAGCAGTTCTTC,CASSHTSGTNEQFF
-,TRBV2,TRBJ2-5,many,TGTGCCAGCAGCCCGGACAGTTTAGGCCAAGAGACCCAGTACTTC,CASSPDSLGQETQYF
-,TRBV12-3/TRBV12-4,TRBJ1-5,many,TGTGCCAGCAGAAGAGGCGGGACATATCAGCCCCAGCATTTT,CASRRGGTYQPQHF
-,TRBV6-2/TRBV6-3,TRBJ1-1,many,TGTGCCAGCAGTTACGAGGATGGGACTGAAGCTTTCTTT,CASSYEDGTEAFF
TRBD1,TRBV7-7,TRBJ2-1,many,TGTGCTAGCAGCGGGGACAGGGGACGAGAGCAGTTCTTC,CASSGDRGREQFF
-,TRBV9,TRBJ2-7,few,TGTGCCAGCAGCGTAGATCTGGGCCAGGCGCAGTACTTC,CASSVDLGQAQYF
-,TRBV7-2,TRBJ1-5,few,TGTGCCAGCAGCTTAGCTGGAGGGGTGGCTCCCCAGCATTTT,CASSLAGGVAPQHF
-,TRBV27,TRBJ1-5,-,TGTGCCAGCATAAAGAGGCAGCAGAGTCCCCCCTTGGAGTCCCAGCATTTT,CASIKRQQSPPLESQHF
-,TRBV11-3,TRBJ2-1,many,TGTGCCAGCAGCTTAGAGACGGCCGGTATTGGTGAGCAGTTCTTC,CASSLETAGIGEQFF